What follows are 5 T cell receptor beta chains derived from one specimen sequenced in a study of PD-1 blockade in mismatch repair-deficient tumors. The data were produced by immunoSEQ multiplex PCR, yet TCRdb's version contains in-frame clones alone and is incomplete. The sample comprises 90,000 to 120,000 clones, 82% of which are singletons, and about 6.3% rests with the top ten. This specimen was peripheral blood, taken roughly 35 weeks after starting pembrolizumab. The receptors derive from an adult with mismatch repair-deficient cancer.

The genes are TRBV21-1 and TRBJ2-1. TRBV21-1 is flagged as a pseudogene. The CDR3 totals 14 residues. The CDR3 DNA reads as TGTGCCAGCAGCAAAGTGGGGGGCAACAATGAGCAGTTCTTC. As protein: CASSKVGGNNEQFF.

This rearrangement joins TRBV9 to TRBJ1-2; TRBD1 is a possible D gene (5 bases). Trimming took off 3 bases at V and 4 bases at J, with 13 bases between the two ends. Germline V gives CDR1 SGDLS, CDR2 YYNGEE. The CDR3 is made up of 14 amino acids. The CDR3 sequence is CASSASQGSYGYTF. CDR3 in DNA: TGTGCCAGCAGCGCTTCCCAGGGCTCCTATGGCTACACCTTC.

The CDR3 reads CASSLDNSMDEQYF. CDR3 DNA: TGTGCCAGCAGCTTAGACAACTCCATGGACGAGCAGTACTTC. The gene calls are TRBV11-1 and TRBJ2-7; no clear D. CDR1 and CDR2 (germline): SGHAT, FQDESV (reference sequence). This CDR3 is built from 14 residues. The V end was cut by 1 base, the J end by 5 bases, with 12 bases between.

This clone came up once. This CDR3 reads CAWSVPRGHGANVLTF. CDR3 DNA sequence: TGTGCCTGGAGTGTACCCAGGGGGCATGGGGCCAACGTCCTGACTTTC. The chain combines TRBV30 with TRBJ2-6; 8 bases match TRBD1. Germline assignment: CDR1 GTSNPN and CDR2 SVGIG (reference sequence). The CDR3 is made up of 16 amino acids. Germline trimming cut 0 bases from V and 3 bases from J; bases unmatched to any gene: 4.

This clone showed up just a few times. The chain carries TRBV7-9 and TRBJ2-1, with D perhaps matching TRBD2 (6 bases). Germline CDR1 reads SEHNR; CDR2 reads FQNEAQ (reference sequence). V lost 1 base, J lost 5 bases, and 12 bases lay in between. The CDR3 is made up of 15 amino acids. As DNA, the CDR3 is TGTGCCAGCAGCTTAGGATCTAGCGACCACAATGAGCAGTTCTTC. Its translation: CASSLGSSDHNEQFF.